A single sample is the source of the 30 T cell receptor beta chains below, sequenced in a study of sequential checkpoint blockade in melanoma. The sample's treatment: randomized to nivolumab then ipilimumab (arm A) or the reverse (arm B). The table came from immunoSEQ multiplex PCR; TCRdb's copy has only in-frame clones and leaves some out. The sample has several thousand clones, roughly 30% seen once. The source material was tumor tissue (inferred from file names), sampled from a patient given nivolumab and ipilimumab in sequence. Every receptor here comes from a human donor with melanoma.

This clone occurred a few times. The chain is built from TRBV11-3 and TRBJ2-1; D not resolved. CDR3 length equals 15 residues. V shed 1 base and J shed 8 bases, with 15 bases lying between them. CDR1 SGHNT and CDR2 YENEEA come from the germline V gene. The CDR3 coding sequence is TGTGCCAGCAGCTTAGGAGCCGCCGGCCGGGATGAGCAGTTCTTC. Translating gives CASSLGAAGRDEQFF.

The CDR3 sequence is CASSSGLSRVYEQYF. The CDR3 DNA follows: TGCGCCAGCAGCTCTGGACTATCCAGAGTATACGAGCAGTACTTC. The genes are TRBV5-1 and TRBJ2-7; a possible D gene is TRBD2 (6 bases). This CDR3 is built from 15 residues. Germline loops: CDR1 SGHRS, CDR2 YFSETQ. V lost 3 bases to trimming and J lost 4 bases, with 17 bases between them. Using reference TRBV5-1 and TRBJ2-7 for the parts outside the CDR3, the full variable domain is KAGVTQTPRYLIKTRGQQVTLSCSPISGHRSVSWYQQTPGQGLQFLFEYFSETQRNKGNFPGRFSGRQFSNSRSEMNVSTLELGDSALYLCASSSGLSRVYEQYFGPGTRLTVT.

This clone ranks as medium-sized (0.01 to 0.1%). The chain combines TRBV11-3 with TRBJ2-7, with TRBD1 matching 12 bases. CDR1 is SGHNT and CDR2 is YENEEA in the germline V gene. V trimming: 3 bases; J trimming: 0 bases; junction bases outside the gene matches: 6. The CDR3 consists of 17 residues. CDR3 amino acids: CASSLRGQGAYSYEQYF. As DNA, the CDR3 is TGTGCCAGCAGCTTGAGGGGACAGGGGGCTTACTCCTACGAGCAGTACTTC.

This clone was observed a handful of times. This chain connects TRBV19 to TRBJ2-1; D call uncertain. Germline assignment: CDR1 LNHDA and CDR2 SQIVND (reference sequence). The CDR3 covers 15 residues. V lost 1 base and J 8 bases, leaving 15 bases between the germline ends. CDR3: CASSIGTDSTDEQFF. The CDR3 nucleotides are TGTGCCAGTAGTATAGGTACAGATAGTACCGATGAGCAGTTCTTC.

This clone has just a few counts. The rearrangement joins TRBV6-8 to TRBJ1-1; 8 nucleotides line up with TRBD1. Germline values: CDR1 MNHGY, CDR2 SAAAGT. The CDR3 covers 13 residues. The V gene end was trimmed by 8 bases and the J gene end by 4 bases; junction bases not matched to a gene: 6. DNA of the CDR3: TGTGCCAGCTCTATTACAGGGGGCACTGAAGCTTTCTTT. This codes for CASSITGGTEAFF.

The chain employs TRBV10-3 and TRBJ2-5; 8 positions agree with TRBD1. Trimming cost V 0 bases and J 7 bases; bases outside gene matches: 13. The CDR3 has 17 residues. Germline loops: CDR1 ENHRY, CDR2 SYGVKD. CDR3 sequence: CAISESSGQGVVGTQYF. The CDR3 DNA follows: TGTGCCATCAGTGAGTCCAGCGGACAGGGCGTCGTTGGGACCCAGTACTTC.

This clone was counted a few times. This chain links TRBV25-1 with TRBJ2-7, with D maybe TRBD1 (5 bases). This CDR3 is 12 amino acids long. CDR1 is MGHDK, CDR2 SYGVNS, per germline. Trimming removed 6 bases at V and 6 bases at J, with 12 bases between. CDR3 coding DNA: TGTGCCAGCAGCCCGTCAGGGCTCGAGCAGTACTTC. It is translated as CASSPSGLEQYF.

This clone is labeled medium-sized. This chain joins TRBV9 and TRBJ2-2; D is ambiguous. Trimming took off 1 base at V and 3 bases at J, with 13 bases between the two ends. The CDR3 is 16 residues long. The V gene's germline CDR1 is SGDLS and CDR2 YYNGEE. CDR3 nucleotide sequence: TGTGCCAGCAGCGTATCAGTAATTGGGGACACCGGGGAGCTGTTTTTT. Amino acid sequence: CASSVSVIGDTGELFF.

This clone was seen repeatedly, ten times or more. The chain joins TRBV11-3 to TRBJ1-1, with TRBD1 as a possible D gene (6 bases). The germline V and J ends were trimmed by 2 bases and 0 bases, with 7 bases remaining between them. Germline values: CDR1 SGHNT, CDR2 YENEEA. This CDR3 is built from 14 residues. CDR3 coding DNA: TGTGCCAGCAGCTTATGGACAGTGAACACTGAAGCTTTCTTT. This sequence encodes CASSLWTVNTEAFF.

This clone is medium-sized (0.01 to 0.1%) by share. V usage is TRBV6-8 and J usage is TRBJ2-3, with 9 bases lining up with TRBD2. The CDR3 has 18 amino acids. Germline lookup yields CDR1 MNHGY and CDR2 SAAAGT. The ends lost 0 bases at V and 7 bases at J; junction bases unmatched: 14. This chain's CDR3 is CASSYSGAGGSHQNTQYF. Here the CDR3 DNA reads TGTGCCAGCAGTTACTCGGGGGCGGGAGGGTCGCACCAGAATACGCAGTATTTT.

The gene calls are TRBV4-1 and TRBJ2-1; 7 nucleotides line up with TRBD1. Germline-derived CDR1 and CDR2 are MGHRA and YSYEKL. CDR3 length: 12 residues. The V segment lost 8 bases and the J segment 6 bases; nucleotides outside the gene matches: 4. The chain's CDR3 is CASSDRVNEQFF. DNA of the CDR3: TGCGCCAGCTCTGACAGGGTCAATGAGCAGTTCTTC.

The chain carries TRBV16 and TRBJ1-2; the match to TRBD1 covers 7 bases. V was clipped by 0 bases and J by 6 bases; unmatched bases: 7. CDR1 and CDR2 from the germline V gene are KGHSY and FQNENV. The length of the CDR3 is 15 residues. The CDR3 DNA is TGTGCCAGCAGCCAATCATACCAGGGGGAGAATGGCTACACCTTC. It encodes CASSQSYQGENGYTF.

The chain carries TRBV19 and TRBJ1-2; D remains unclear. Germline loops: CDR1 LNHDA, CDR2 SQIVND (reference sequence). This CDR3 contains 12 residues. Trimming left V 5 bases short and J 4 bases short, with 8 bases between. For the CDR3, the DNA is TGTGCCAGTAGTCTTGAGGGCTATGGCTACACCTTC. Translated, it gives CASSLEGYGYTF.

This clone was found a few times. The chain uses TRBV6-8 and TRBJ1-1; the D is unclear. The germline V gene encodes CDR1 MNHGY and CDR2 SAAAGT. Trimming removed 5 bases from V and 4 bases from J, with 11 bases in between. The CDR3 sequence is 13 residues long. The DNA of the CDR3 is TGTGCCAGCAGTGGCCGGCCGACCACTGAAGCTTTCTTT. Protein sequence: CASSGRPTTEAFF.

The chain joins TRBV5-1 to TRBJ2-2; 13 bases match TRBD2. The CDR3 loop spans 18 amino acids. V gave up 4 bases and J gave up 0 bases; unmatched junction bases: 6. The germline V gene has CDR1 SGHRS and CDR2 YFSETQ. CDR3 residues: CASSSKGTSGTNTGELFF. The CDR3 bases are TGCGCCAGCAGCAGCAAAGGGACTAGCGGGACGAACACCGGGGAGCTGTTTTTT.

The table lists this clone with a few counts. V and J are TRBV19 and TRBJ1-1, with D unresolved. The length of the CDR3 is 14 residues. V lost 3 bases and J lost 5, with 13 bases in between. The germline gives CDR1 LNHDA, CDR2 SQIVND (reference sequence). DNA for the CDR3: TGTGCCAGTAGTATTGGCCCTTCGAGGACTGAAGCTTTCTTT. Protein sequence: CASSIGPSRTEAFF.

This clone has a handful of counts. The chain's CDR3 is CASSDHRTEAFF. CDR3 nucleotide sequence: TGTGCCAGCAGTGACCACCGCACTGAAGCTTTCTTT. This chain connects TRBV28 to TRBJ1-1; D is unclear. Germline values: CDR1 MDHEN, CDR2 SYDVKM. The CDR3 length is 12 residues. The germline V and J ends were trimmed by 5 bases and 4 bases, with 8 bases remaining between them.

The J gene is TRBJ1-2, the V gene TRBV6-8, with D uncertain. CDR1 and CDR2 (germline): MNHGY, SAAAGT. The ends were cut back, 4 bases at V and 4 bases at J, with 16 bases in the middle. This CDR3 has 15 amino acids. This CDR3 reads CASSSLVAGSYGYTF. In DNA, the CDR3 is TGTGCCAGCAGTTCCCTGGTGGCGGGGAGCTATGGCTACACCTTC.

V and J are TRBV6-7 and TRBJ1-4; D gene uncertain. TRBV6-7 carries the ORF label, with uncertain function. The CDR3 length is 11 residues. V was shortened by 6 bases and J by 8 bases, with 7 bases between the two germline ends. CDR3 amino acids: CASRILEKLFF. DNA for the CDR3: TGTGCCAGCAGGATTTTAGAAAAACTGTTTTTT.

This clone was counted at least ten times. The chain employs TRBV6-8 and TRBJ2-3; D is unresolved. The ends were cut back, 4 bases at V and 1 base at J, with 15 bases in the middle. CDR3 size: 16 residues. In germline, CDR1 is MNHGY, CDR2 SAAAGT. The CDR3 sequence: CASSSSSPQGTDTQYF. Here the CDR3 DNA reads TGTGCCAGCAGTTCCTCTAGTCCTCAGGGCACAGATACGCAGTATTTT.

This clone was seen a few times. The chain is built from TRBV30 and TRBJ2-7; TRBD1 matches 10 bases. The CDR3 covers 13 residues. Per the germline V gene, CDR1 is GTSNPN and CDR2 is SVGIG (reference sequence). Trimming at V came to 5 bases and at J to 4 bases, leaving 5 bases not matched to a gene. The CDR3 here is CAWVSGQGYEQYF. The CDR3 DNA is TGTGCCTGGGTTTCGGGACAGGGGTACGAGCAGTACTTC.

The V call is TRBV5-1, the J call TRBJ2-4; 9 bases are shared with TRBD1. With V trimmed by 3 bases and J by 8 bases, 6 bases remained unmatched. This CDR3 contains 14 residues. Germline loops: CDR1 SGHRS, CDR2 YFSETQ. CDR3 protein: CASSSTGGMDIQYF. CDR3 nucleotides: TGCGCCAGCAGCTCAACAGGGGGCATGGACATTCAGTACTTC.

This chain connects TRBV30 to TRBJ1-4; 7 bases map to TRBD1. The CDR3 has 18 residues. The germline CDR1 and CDR2 sequences are GTSNPN and SVGIG (reference sequence). Unmatched junction bases numbered 21, after V lost 8 bases and J lost 3 bases. In DNA form, the CDR3 reads TGTGCCGGGGCCTGGCAGGACAGGTCCTTTCGGGCTAATGAAAAACTGTTTTTT. Protein product: CAGAWQDRSFRANEKLFF.

This clone was seen ten or more times. The chain couples TRBV11-3 to TRBJ1-5; D is ambiguous. V was cut by 5 bases and J by 6 bases, with 17 bases left in between. There are 15 residues in the CDR3. CDR1 is SGHNT and CDR2 is YENEEA in the germline V gene. CDR3 loop: CASSPRVGGRQPQHF. The CDR3 DNA sequence: TGTGCCAGCAGCCCCCGCGTGGGAGGACGTCAGCCCCAGCATTTT.

The table lists this clone with a few counts. This chain connects TRBV6-1 to TRBJ2-2, with D perhaps matching TRBD2 (5 bases). Trimming stripped 0 bases from V and 6 bases from J, with 8 bases between. This CDR3 contains 14 residues. Germline V gene sequence: CDR1 MNHNS, CDR2 SASEGT. The CDR3 is CASSEAWGAGELFF. The CDR3 region has the DNA TGTGCCAGCAGTGAAGCGTGGGGAGCCGGGGAGCTGTTTTTT.

The chain carries TRBV19 and TRBJ1-1; D call uncertain. Per the germline V gene, CDR1 is LNHDA and CDR2 is SQIVND (reference sequence). CDR3 size: 12 residues. Trimming stripped 5 bases from V and 6 bases from J, with 10 bases between. The CDR3 spells CASSPDRPEAFF. The CDR3 nucleotides are TGTGCCAGTAGTCCGGACCGACCTGAAGCTTTCTTT.

This clone showed up just a few times. The chain links TRBV12-5 to TRBJ1-4; D is possibly TRBD1 (5 bases). The CDR3 totals 13 residues. Germline CDR1 and CDR2: LGHNT and FRNRAP. The CDR3 region has the DNA TGTGCCAGCTTCTCCCAGGGTAATGAAAAACTGTTTTTT. It translates to CASFSQGNEKLFF.

The CDR3 DNA reads as TGCAGCGTTATTTATTCCGGGACTAGCGGGAGGGGAATGAATGAGCAGTTCTTC. It specifies CSVIYSGTSGRGMNEQFF. The rearrangement joins TRBV29-1 to TRBJ2-1; 16 bases fit TRBD2. The V and J ends lost 5 bases and 7 bases, in that order; junction bases with no gene match: 14. The germline V gene encodes CDR1 SQVTM and CDR2 ANQGSEA. The CDR3 covers 18 residues.

By sample fraction, this clone is medium-sized. This chain uses TRBV6-8 with TRBJ2-2, with D unclear. Trimming cost V 7 bases and J 3 bases, with 15 bases left between them. This CDR3 contains 15 residues. Germline CDR1 and CDR2: MNHGY and SAAAGT. The CDR3 DNA sequence: TGTGCCAGCAATGGGCCAACCTCCTACACCGGGGAGCTGTTTTTT. This codes for CASNGPTSYTGELFF.

This chain connects TRBV9 to TRBJ2-3; D ambiguous. Trimming stripped 0 bases from V and 0 bases from J, with 8 bases between. The length of the CDR3 is 15 residues. Germline values: CDR1 SGDLS, CDR2 YYNGEE. The CDR3 sequence: CASSVDGSSTDTQYF. DNA of the CDR3: TGTGCCAGCAGCGTAGACGGATCTAGCACAGATACGCAGTATTTT.